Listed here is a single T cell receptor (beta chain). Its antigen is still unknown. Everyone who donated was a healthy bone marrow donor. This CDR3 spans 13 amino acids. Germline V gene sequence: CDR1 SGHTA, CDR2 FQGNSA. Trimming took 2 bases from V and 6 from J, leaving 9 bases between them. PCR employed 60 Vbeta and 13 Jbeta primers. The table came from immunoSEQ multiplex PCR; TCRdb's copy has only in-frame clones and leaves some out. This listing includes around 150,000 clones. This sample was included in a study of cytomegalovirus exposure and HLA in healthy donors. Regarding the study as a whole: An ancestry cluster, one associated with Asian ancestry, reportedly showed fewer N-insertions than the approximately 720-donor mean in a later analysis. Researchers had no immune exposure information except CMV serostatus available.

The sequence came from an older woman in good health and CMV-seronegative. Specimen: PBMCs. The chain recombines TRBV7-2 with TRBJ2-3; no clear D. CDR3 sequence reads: CASSLRVEDTQYF. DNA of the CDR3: TGTGCCAGCAGCTTACGGGTAGAGGATACGCAGTATTTT. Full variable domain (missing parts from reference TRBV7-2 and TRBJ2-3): GAGVSQSPSNKVTEKGKDVELRCDPISGHTALYWYRQSLGQGLEFLIYFQGNSAPDKSGLPSDRFSAERTGGSVSTLTIQRTQQEDSAVYLCASSLRVEDTQYFGPGTRLTVL.